The rows below give T cell receptor beta chains drawn from one sample of a study of cytomegalovirus exposure and HLA in healthy donors. Method: immunoSEQ multiplex PCR; TCRdb's copy keeps in-frame clones and lacks some. The top ten hold approximately 2% of the sample, which has 100,000 or so clones, 65% to 80% seen once. The sequenced sample consisted of PBMCs. Receptors originate from a woman aged 40 to 50 in good health and CMV-seronegative. Each CDR3 is given with its conserved first and last residue.

V gene,J gene,CDR3 protein
TRBV7-2,TRBJ2-7,CASTLGASADEQYF
TRBV14,TRBJ1-3,CASATKESGNTIYF
TRBV7-9,TRBJ2-7,CASSLVGQISSYEQYF
TRBV2,TRBJ2-2,CARNGLAGGGELFF
TRBV6-1,TRBJ2-3,CASSEASVGLWYF
TRBV2,TRBJ2-3,CASRYTGPTDTQYF
TRBV5-1,TRBJ2-7,CASSLLAGGSYEQYF
TRBV6-1,TRBJ1-6,CASSNRDYSPLHF
TRBV6-1,TRBJ2-3,CASSDQSGGSDTQYF
TRBV5-1,TRBJ2-3,CASSRRDMLTDTQYF
TRBV7-9,TRBJ2-3,CASSSRVTGIGADTQYF
TRBV19,TRBJ1-5,CASSIFTGGNQPQHF